This T cell receptor (beta chain) is from a study of blood T cell repertoires in COVID-19. Overall study: The samples span acute and convalescent COVID-19 from the United States, Italy and Spain. Sources were T cells, B-cell-depleted T cells, or PBMCs; the material itself was cDNA or gDNA.

This clone was seen more than once but under ten times. The CDR3 consists of 14 residues. Germline V gives CDR1 MDHEN, CDR2 SYDVKM. V lost 2 bases to trimming and J lost 8 bases; unmatched junction nucleotides: 4. Some clones are missing from TCRdb's copy, which holds only in-frame ones; the method was immunoSEQ multiplex PCR. The sample consists of 150,000 to 200,000 clones, about 82% of them appearing once. This sequence originates from a woman aged 30 to 39 with acute or convalescent COVID-19. The chain employs TRBV28 and TRBJ1-2; 11 bases fit TRBD1. Sequencing used peripheral blood. CDR3 sequence reads: CASSLLDRGRGYTF. The CDR3 DNA sequence: TGTGCCAGCAGTTTACTGGACAGGGGGCGGGGCTACACCTTC.